The rows below give T cell receptor beta chains drawn from one sample of a study of T cell changes during pregnancy in multiple sclerosis. The assay was immunoSEQ multiplex PCR, and TCRdb's table has in-frame clones only and misses some. The sample lists around 72,000 clones, about 93% seen once, with about 0.45% in the top ten. The material was CD4+ T cells from peripheral blood mononuclear cells, obtained before pregnancy. These receptors all come from a female donor with multiple sclerosis, enrolled in a pregnancy study. Both conserved end residues are part of each CDR3. The D gene is left open where the match is weak. Size tells how often a clone was seen (once, few, many) or the class of an expanded clone, and some rows leave it out.

v_call	j_call	clone_size	d_call	cdr3_length	cdr3_nt	cdr3_aa
TRBV19	TRBJ2-7	few	TRBD2	15	TGTGCCAGTAGTACCCCTAGCGGGAGGAGCTACGAGCAGTACTTC	CASSTPSGRSYEQYF
TRBV29-1	TRBJ2-5	.	TRBD2	12	TGCAGCGTCTTAGCGGGAGAAGAGACCCAGTACTTC	CSVLAGEETQYF
TRBV2	TRBJ2-7	.	.	14	TGTGCCAGCACCAAAGAGGTCCTCTCCTACGAGCAGTACTTC	CASTKEVLSYEQYF
TRBV6-4	TRBJ2-7	.	.	16	TGTGCCAGTCCTTCGACTCGGGGGACCACCCGCTACGAGCAGTACTTC	CASPSTRGTTRYEQYF
TRBV19	TRBJ2-2	.	TRBD1	15	TGTGCCAGTAGGATTGACAGGGCGAACACCGGGGAGCTGTTTTTT	CASRIDRANTGELFF
TRBV7-2	TRBJ1-1	.	TRBD1	13	TGTGCCAGCAGCTCGACAGGGACCACTGAAGCTTTCTTT	CASSSTGTTEAFF
TRBV19	TRBJ2-5	.	TRBD1	13	TGTGCCAGTAGTTCCGGGACAGGAAGGACCCAGTACTTC	CASSSGTGRTQYF
TRBV11-2	TRBJ1-3	.	.	15	TGTGCCAGCAACGTTAACAGGGCCTCTGGAAACACCATATATTTT	CASNVNRASGNTIYF
TRBV30	TRBJ1-5	.	.	13	TGTGCCTGGAGTAGGGGGAAAAATCAGCCCCAGCATTTT	CAWSRGKNQPQHF
TRBV19	TRBJ2-6	.	.	17	TGTGCCAGTGCCACGATAGGAGTGAGCTCTGGGGCCAACGTCCTGACTTTC	CASATIGVSSGANVLTF
TRBV5-6	TRBJ2-1	.	TRBD2	15	TGTGCCAGCAGCTTATCGGGACTACGGGGGGATGAGCAGTTCTTC	CASSLSGLRGDEQFF
TRBV7-9	TRBJ1-1	.	.	13	TGTGCCAGCAGCTTAGAAGGCGGATCTGAAGCTTTCTTT	CASSLEGGSEAFF
TRBV2	TRBJ1-1	.	TRBD1	15	TGTGCCAGCATAGGACAGGCAGTACGGAACACTGAAGCTTTCTTT	CASIGQAVRNTEAFF
TRBV19	TRBJ2-7	.	TRBD2	15	TGTGCCAGTAGTCCGGATAGCGGGAGACCGTACGAGCAGTACTTC	CASSPDSGRPYEQYF
TRBV19	TRBJ2-3	.	TRBD2	14	TGTGCCAGCGCCTGGACTAGCGGGAGGGATACGCAGTATTTT	CASAWTSGRDTQYF
TRBV11-3	TRBJ1-5	.	.	16	TGTGCCAGCAGCCCACTGATACAGGTTAGCGGACAGCCCCAGCATTTT	CASSPLIQVSGQPQHF
TRBV23-1	TRBJ1-1	.	.	15	TGCGCCAGCAGTCAATCGTGGGGCAAGGGCACTGAAGCTTTCTTT	CASSQSWGKGTEAFF
TRBV25-1	TRBJ1-1	once	TRBD1	13	TGTGCCAGCAGCCCGGGACAGGGGCGTTTCACTTTCTTT	CASSPGQGRFTFF
TRBV7-8	TRBJ2-7	.	TRBD2	17	TGTGCCAGCAGCGTCGGGACTAGCGGGAGTAGAGGCTACGAGCAGTACTTC	CASSVGTSGSRGYEQYF
TRBV5-4	TRBJ1-1	.	.	13	TGTGCCAGCAGCTTATCAGGAGGCACTGAAGCTTTCTTT	CASSLSGGTEAFF
TRBV9	TRBJ1-1	.	.	13	TGTGCCAGCAGCGTACAGGGTGGCACTGAAGCTTTCTTT	CASSVQGGTEAFF
TRBV9	TRBJ2-2	.	.	15	TGTGCCAGCAGCGTAGACACAGAGAACACCGGGGAGCTGTTTTTT	CASSVDTENTGELFF
TRBV21-1	TRBJ1-1	.	.	14	TGTGCCAGTCCCCCAAAGAACGGGGGGGCTGAAGCTTTCTTT	CASPPKNGGAEAFF
TRBV28	TRBJ1-2	.	TRBD1	14	TGTGCCAGCAGTTCTACGACAGGGCATTATGGCTACACCTTC	CASSSTTGHYGYTF
TRBV11-2	TRBJ1-1	.	.	14	TGTGCCAGCAGCCGAGGGACTCGGGAAACTGAAGCTTTCTTT	CASSRGTRETEAFF
TRBV6-6	TRBJ2-1	.	TRBD2	16	TGTGCCAGCAGCTACGATCCGGGACTAACTCCTAATGAGCAGTTCTTC	CASSYDPGLTPNEQFF
TRBV14	TRBJ2-7	.	.	18	TGTGCCAGCAGCCAAGATAGTACATTTAGTCAGGTCTCCTACGAGCAGTACTTC	CASSQDSTFSQVSYEQYF
TRBV6-6	TRBJ1-1	.	TRBD1	14	TGTGCCAGCAGTCGCGGACAGGAAATAATTGAAGCTTTCTTT	CASSRGQEIIEAFF
TRBV9	TRBJ1-2	.	.	14	TGTGCCAGCAGCGTCGAGGGCAGCAGCTATGGCTACACCTTC	CASSVEGSSYGYTF
TRBV5-6	TRBJ1-3	.	.	14	TGTGCCAGCAGCTTCAGGGGCTGGGAAAACACCATATATTTT	CASSFRGWENTIYF
TRBV6-5	TRBJ1-1	.	.	12	TGTGCCAGCACCTCAGCTGGGCGTGAAGCTTTCTTT	CASTSAGREAFF
TRBV7-2	TRBJ2-2	.	TRBD2	17	TGTGCCAGCAGCTTGGGCCCTAGCGGGGGCCGTACCGGGGAGCTGTTTTTT	CASSLGPSGGRTGELFF
TRBV30	TRBJ1-5	.	.	14	TGTGCCTGGAGTACTTACAGGGCCAATCAGCCCCAGCATTTT	CAWSTYRANQPQHF
TRBV19	TRBJ2-2	.	TRBD2	16	TGTGCCAGTAGTGTCTTAGCGGGGGCGAACACCGGGGAGCTGTTTTTT	CASSVLAGANTGELFF
TRBV7-2	TRBJ2-7	.	.	11	TGTGCCAGCAGCCAACTTGACGAGCAGTACTTC	CASSQLDEQYF
TRBV7-7	TRBJ2-5	.	.	14	TGTGCTAGCAGCTTAGTGGCAGGGGGGGAGACCCAGTACTTC	CASSLVAGGETQYF
TRBV19	TRBJ2-1	.	.	18	TGTGCCAGTAGCCCATTGGCGGTTTCTAGGAGATCCGACAATGAGCAGTTCTTC	CASSPLAVSRRSDNEQFF
TRBV28	TRBJ2-7	.	.	14	TGTGCCAGCAGTTTAGCCCCCAGGGGTTACGAGCAGTACTTC	CASSLAPRGYEQYF
TRBV15	TRBJ2-3	.	TRBD2	19	TGTGCCACCAGCAGAGTTCCTAGCGGGAGCTTAACTAGCACAGATACGCAGTATTTT	CATSRVPSGSLTSTDTQYF
TRBV7-2	TRBJ2-7	.	.	12	TGTGCCAGCAGTCGGGACACCTACGAGCAGTACTTC	CASSRDTYEQYF
TRBV28	TRBJ1-5	few	.	14	TGTGCCAGCAGTTTACAGGTCGGCAATCAGCCCCAGCATTTT	CASSLQVGNQPQHF
TRBV6-1	TRBJ2-5	.	TRBD2	12	TGTGCCAGCACGACTAGCGAAGAGACCCAGTACTTC	CASTTSEETQYF
TRBV18	TRBJ2-6	.	.	18	TGTGCCAGCTCATGGTCGGCGGCCGAGAGCTCTGGGGCCAACGTCCTGACTTTC	CASSWSAAESSGANVLTF
TRBV28	TRBJ2-7	.	.	14	TGTGCCAGCAGTTTTTCGGGACTCAACTACGAGCAGTACTTC	CASSFSGLNYEQYF
TRBV7-2	TRBJ1-1	.	.	11	TGTGCCAGCAGCTTACTATTCGAAGCTTTCTTT	CASSLLFEAFF
TRBV30	TRBJ1-1	few	.	13	TGTGCCTGGAGGACAGGCACGAACACTGAAGCTTTCTTT	CAWRTGTNTEAFF
TRBV4-1	TRBJ1-4	.	.	13	TGCGCCAGCAGCCAAGACCCGGGGGGGACCGGCGTTTTC	CASSQDPGGTGVF
TRBV6-6	TRBJ2-5	.	.	12	TGTGCCAGCAGCGGGAGTACTGAGACCCAGTACTTC	CASSGSTETQYF
TRBV5-1	TRBJ2-3	.	TRBD2	14	TGCGCCAGCCGCCTAGCGGGGATCACAGATACGCAGTATTTT	CASRLAGITDTQYF
TRBV28	TRBJ1-5	once	TRBD1	15	TGTGCCAGCAGAATGACAGGGCTAAGCAATCAGCCCCAGCATTTT	CASRMTGLSNQPQHF
TRBV4-3	TRBJ2-5	.	.	13	TGCGCCAGCAGCCAAGGTCCCAAAGAGACCCAGTACTTC	CASSQGPKETQYF
TRBV5-4	TRBJ2-2	once	TRBD1	15	TGTGCCAGCAGTTTAGACAGGGGAGGCACCGGGGAGCTGTTTTTT	CASSLDRGGTGELFF